This record covers a single T cell receptor (beta chain). What it recognizes is unknown. Germline CDR1 SGHRS, CDR2 YFSETQ. The junction had 11 bases not matched to a gene; V was cut back by 4 bases and J by 5 bases. The CDR3 is 16 amino acids. This record belongs to a study of shared clonotypes between healthy human individuals. General study points: Across several donors, naive CD4 shared 5% to 6%, naive CD8 3% to 3.5%, memory CD4 2% to 2.5%, memory CD8 around 0.36%.

Assay: immunoSEQ multiplex PCR; the TCRdb copy retains only in-frame clones and omits some. The sample contains around 600,000 clones, more than 95% of which appear only once. The genes are TRBV5-1 and TRBJ2-5; 10 bases match TRBD2. The sequenced material came from naive CD4+ T cells sorted from blood. Regarding subset: CD45RA+ positively selected. The sequence was obtained from a woman aged 25 to 39 in good health. This CDR3 is CASSAGVAGGGETQYF. CDR3 bases: TGCGCCAGCAGCGCGGGAGTAGCGGGAGGCGGGGAGACCCAGTACTTC.